The 9 T cell receptor beta chains presented below share a single source sample, sequenced in a study of PD-1 blockade in classical Hodgkin lymphoma. TCRdb's copy holds only in-frame clones and misses some; the assay was immunoSEQ multiplex PCR. This sample carries some 96,000 clones, 80% to 95% of them seen once, and the ten largest clones take 2.8%. Each and every patient relapsed after autologous stem cell transplantation, and patients got differing brentuximab vedotin exposure. Sequenced here: peripheral blood mononuclear cells (PBMCs), sampled at baseline. The origin of the receptors is a human donor with classical Hodgkin lymphoma.

V is TRBV15 and J is TRBJ2-5, with a tentative D call TRBD2 (5 bases). Trimming shortened V by 5 bases and J by 5 bases, and 12 bases separated the two germline ends. The CDR3 spans 13 residues. Looked up from germline, CDR1 is LNHNV and CDR2 is YYDKDF (reference sequence). CDR3 nucleotide sequence: TGTGCCACCAGCCCTAATACGGGGGAGACCCAGTACTTC. Amino acid sequence: CATSPNTGETQYF.

This chain joins TRBV19 and TRBJ2-1, with TRBD1 as a possible D gene (5 bases). The CDR3 is made up of 17 amino acids. The germline V gene encodes CDR1 LNHDA and CDR2 SQIVND (reference sequence). The V and J ends lost 11 bases and 2 bases respectively, with 25 bases between them. CDR3 DNA: TGTGCCCGCAGTAAGCCGACAGTCCAAAGGGCCTACAATGAGCAGTTCTTC. As protein: CARSKPTVQRAYNEQFF.

The chain uses TRBV28 and TRBJ2-5, with D perhaps being TRBD1 or TRBD2 (5 bases each). In germline, CDR1 is MDHEN, CDR2 SYDVKM. This CDR3 has 14 residues. V lost 2 bases and J 5 bases, leaving 12 bases between the germline ends. CDR3 nucleotide sequence: TGTGCCAGCAGTTTAACCGGGGCCGGGGAGACCCAGTACTTC. Encoded protein: CASSLTGAGETQYF.

The chain employs TRBV19 and TRBJ2-3; the D gene is possibly TRBD2 (6 bases). Trimming stripped 2 bases from V and 5 bases from J, with 11 bases between. The CDR3 covers 14 residues. Germline lookup yields CDR1 LNHDA and CDR2 SQIVND (reference sequence). CDR3 sequence: CASSIPGRGDTQYF. CDR3 nucleotide sequence: TGTGCCAGTAGTATACCAGGGCGGGGAGATACGCAGTATTTT.

The rearrangement links TRBV7-9 to TRBJ1-1; no reliable D call. V gave up 2 bases and J gave up 8 bases, with 9 bases separating them. This CDR3 has 12 amino acids. CDR1 and CDR2 (germline): SEHNR, FQNEAQ (reference sequence). CDR3 residues: CASSLSFEEAFF. Written as DNA, the CDR3 is TGTGCCAGCAGCTTAAGTTTCGAAGAAGCTTTCTTT. The variable domain in full, completed from reference TRBV7-9 and TRBJ1-1, reads DTGVSQNPRHKITKRGQNVTFRCDPISEHNRLYWYRQTLGQGPEFLTYFQNEAQLEKSRLLSDRFSAERPKGSFSTLEIQRTEQGDSAMYLCASSLSFEEAFFGQGTRLTVV.

This rearrangement joins TRBV6-5 to TRBJ2-7; TRBD2 might be the D (5 bases). Trimming removed 5 bases from V and 7 bases from J, with 21 bases in between. The CDR3 consists of 15 residues. Germline assignment: CDR1 MNHEY and CDR2 SVGAGI. The CDR3 spells CASSPRQPSTGEQYF. CDR3 nucleotides: TGTGCCAGCAGTCCTAGACAACCCTCTACGGGGGAGCAGTACTTC.

This sequence joins TRBV5-6 and TRBJ2-7, with D unresolved. Germline V gene data show CDR1 as SGHDT and CDR2 as YYEEEE. V lost 2 bases and J 4 bases, leaving 4 bases between the germline ends. The length of the CDR3 is 11 residues. As DNA, the CDR3 is TGTGCCAGCAGCTTCGCTTACGAGCAGTACTTC. Translation gives CASSFAYEQYF.

The chain links TRBV30 to TRBJ1-2, with a tentative D call TRBD1 (5 bases). The CDR3 covers 17 residues. Between the trimmed V and J ends, which lost 1 base and 1 base, there was a span of 19 bases. Germline V lookup: CDR1 GTSNPN, CDR2 SVGIG (reference sequence). The DNA for the CDR3 is TGTGCCTGGAGTGCCATGAGGGGCCGCTCCAGTAACTATGGCTACACCTTC. Translating it yields CAWSAMRGRSSNYGYTF.

This chain uses TRBV28 with TRBJ2-7; the D is unclear. The CDR3 has 11 amino acids. V lost 6 bases and J lost 5, with 8 bases in between. CDR1 is MDHEN and CDR2 is SYDVKM in the germline V gene. CDR3 sequence reads: CASSLEDEQYF. The CDR3 DNA is TGTGCCAGCAGCCTAGAGGACGAGCAGTACTTC.